This T cell receptor (beta chain) appears in the sequencing data of a study of blood T cell repertoires in COVID-19. About the study: Sources were T cells, B-cell-depleted T cells, or PBMCs; the material itself was cDNA or gDNA.

Germline V gene data show CDR1 as SGDLS and CDR2 as YYNGEE. V dropped 7 bases and J dropped 13 bases, with 12 bases sitting between them. The CDR3 spans 10 residues. TCRdb's table, derived via immunoSEQ multiplex PCR, lists solely in-frame clones and lacks some. The data contain some 130,000 clones, 70% to 90% of them seen just once; the ten biggest clones take up approximately 4.5%. Participants had their cohort set by participant-reported clinical history. Donors in Cohort 3 counted as recovered after two negative PCRs, clearance, or symptom resolution. The sequencing sample was made of PBMCs or T cells enriched from blood (not recorded which). This clonotype originated in a man aged 50 or older who had recovered from COVID-19. The chain is built from TRBV9 and TRBJ2-1, with D possibly TRBD2 on 5 matching bases. CDR3 sequence (DNA): TGTGCCAGCCCCGGGATTCCCCAGTTCTTC. Protein sequence: CASPGIPQFF.